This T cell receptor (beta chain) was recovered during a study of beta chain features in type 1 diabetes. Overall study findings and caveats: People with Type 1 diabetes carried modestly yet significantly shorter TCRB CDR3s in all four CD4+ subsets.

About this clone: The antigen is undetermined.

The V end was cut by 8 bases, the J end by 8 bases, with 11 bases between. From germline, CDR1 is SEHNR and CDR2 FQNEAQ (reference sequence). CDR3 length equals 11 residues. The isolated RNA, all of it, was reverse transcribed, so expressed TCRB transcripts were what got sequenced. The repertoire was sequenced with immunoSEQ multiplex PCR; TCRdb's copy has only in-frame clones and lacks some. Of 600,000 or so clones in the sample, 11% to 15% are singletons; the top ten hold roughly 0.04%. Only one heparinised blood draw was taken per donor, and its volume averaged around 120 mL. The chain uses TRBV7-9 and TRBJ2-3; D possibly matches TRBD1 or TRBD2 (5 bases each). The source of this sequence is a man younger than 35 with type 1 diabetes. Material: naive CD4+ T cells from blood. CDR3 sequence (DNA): TGTGCCAGCGGGGGATCGGCTACGCAGTATTTT. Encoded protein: CASGGSATQYF. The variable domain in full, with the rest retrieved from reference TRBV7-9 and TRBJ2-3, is DTGVSQNPRHKITKRGQNVTFRCDPISEHNRLYWYRQTLGQGPEFLTYFQNEAQLEKSRLLSDRFSAERPKGSFSTLEIQRTEQGDSAMYLCASGGSATQYFGPGTRLTVL.